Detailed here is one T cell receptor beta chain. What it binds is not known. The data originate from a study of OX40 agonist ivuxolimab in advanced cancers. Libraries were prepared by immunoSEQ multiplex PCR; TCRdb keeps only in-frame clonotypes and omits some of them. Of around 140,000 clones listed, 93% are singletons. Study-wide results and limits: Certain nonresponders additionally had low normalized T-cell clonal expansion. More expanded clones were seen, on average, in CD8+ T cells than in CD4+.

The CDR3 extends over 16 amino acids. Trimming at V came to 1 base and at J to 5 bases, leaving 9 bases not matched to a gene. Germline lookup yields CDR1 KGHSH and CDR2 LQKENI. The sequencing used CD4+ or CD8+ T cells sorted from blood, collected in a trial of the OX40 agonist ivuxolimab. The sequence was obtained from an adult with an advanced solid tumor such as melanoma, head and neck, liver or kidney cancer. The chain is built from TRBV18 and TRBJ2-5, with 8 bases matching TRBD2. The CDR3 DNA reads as TGTGCCAGCTCACCACAGAAAAGCGGGAGAGGGGAGACCCAGTACTTC. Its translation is CASSPQKSGRGETQYF.